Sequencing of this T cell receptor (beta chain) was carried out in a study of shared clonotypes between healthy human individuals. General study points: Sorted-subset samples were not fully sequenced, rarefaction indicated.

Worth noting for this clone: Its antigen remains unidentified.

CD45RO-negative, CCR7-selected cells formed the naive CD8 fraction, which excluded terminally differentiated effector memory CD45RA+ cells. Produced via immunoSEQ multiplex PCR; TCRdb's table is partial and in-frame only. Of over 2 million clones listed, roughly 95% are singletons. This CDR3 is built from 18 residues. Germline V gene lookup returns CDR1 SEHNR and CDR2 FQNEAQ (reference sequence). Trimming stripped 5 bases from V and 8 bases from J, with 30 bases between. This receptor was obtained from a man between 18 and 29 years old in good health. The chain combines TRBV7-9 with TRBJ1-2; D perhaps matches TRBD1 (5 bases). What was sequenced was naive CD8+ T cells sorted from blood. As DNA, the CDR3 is TGTGCCAGCAGCCCCCCCCTCGTAGGTTCCCGAACTCGGGGGGGCTACACCTTC. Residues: CASSPPLVGSRTRGGYTF.